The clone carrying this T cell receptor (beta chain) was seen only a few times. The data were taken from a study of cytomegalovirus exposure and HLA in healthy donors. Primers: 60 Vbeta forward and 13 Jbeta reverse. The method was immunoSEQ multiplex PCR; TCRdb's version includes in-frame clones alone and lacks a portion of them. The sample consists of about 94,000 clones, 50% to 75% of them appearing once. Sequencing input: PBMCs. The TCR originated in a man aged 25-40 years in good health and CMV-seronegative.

This chain's CDR3 is CASRVIQMNTEAFF. As DNA, the CDR3 is TGTGCCAGCAGGGTAATACAGATGAACACTGAAGCTTTCTTT. The rearrangement joins TRBV6-5 to TRBJ1-1; D remains ambiguous. V was trimmed by 6 bases and J by 0 bases, leaving 11 bases between them. The length of the CDR3 is 14 residues. In germline, CDR1 is MNHEY, CDR2 SVGAGI.